The 15 T cell receptor beta chains presented below share a single source sample, sequenced in a study of technical replicates of blood from several donors (dated by TCRdb to about 2017). Library preparation used the immunoSEQ multiplex PCR assay. TCRdb carries this immuneACCESS record with in-frame sequences only. Its versions omit some clonotypes, under half of them owing to an unresolved V gene in the studies checked, with the rest unexplained. For this sample there are around 58,000 clones; 85% to 90% appear just once. 5.1% of the sample is in the top ten clones. What was sequenced was PBMCs. Source of these receptors: a human donor in good health. Some clones in this sample may be carry-over from other donors' samples.

This chain joins TRBV27 and TRBJ2-5, with TRBD1 matching 7 bases. This CDR3 has 15 amino acids. V lost 6 bases to trimming and J lost 9 bases; unmatched junction nucleotides: 16. Germline-derived CDR1 and CDR2 are MNHEY and SMNVEV (reference sequence). The CDR3 DNA sequence: TGTGCCAGCAGCCACCGGACAGGACCCCTGTCGCCCCAGTACTTC. Residues: CASSHRTGPLSPQYF.

The chain joins TRBV20-1 to TRBJ2-7; D remains unclear. V was pared by 3 bases and J by 4 bases, with 7 bases between. This CDR3 is built from 11 residues. Germline V lookup: CDR1 DFQATT, CDR2 SNEGSKA (reference sequence). The CDR3: CSASRLYEQYF. CDR3 nucleotide sequence: TGCAGTGCTAGTCGTCTATACGAGCAGTACTTC.

This rearrangement joins TRBV4-3 to TRBJ2-1; 14 nucleotides align to TRBD2. The CDR3 has 18 amino acids. V dropped 4 bases and J dropped 10; count of bases not matched to a gene: 15. Germline CDR1 and CDR2: LGHNA and YSLEER. The CDR3 nucleotides read TGCGCCAGCAGCCGAGGACTAGCGGGGGGACAAGGGGAAAGAGAGCAGTTCTTC. Translated: CASSRGLAGGQGEREQFF.

There are a few counts of this clone. Written as DNA, the CDR3 is TGTGCCTGGAGTGGGCAGGCGAACACTGAAGCTTTCTTT. It encodes CAWSGQANTEAFF. This chain links TRBV30 with TRBJ1-1, with no clear D. Germline V gene sequence: CDR1 GTSNPN, CDR2 SVGIG (reference sequence). The CDR3 contains 13 residues. V was trimmed by 1 base and J by 1 base, leaving 7 bases between them.

The gene calls are TRBV11-1 and TRBJ2-7; D is unclear. The germline V gene encodes CDR1 SGHAT and CDR2 FQDESV (reference sequence). Trimming took off 5 bases at V and 6 bases at J, with 14 bases between the two ends. This CDR3 has 13 residues. In DNA, the CDR3 is TGTGCCAGCAGCCTTCCTAACTTCGGCGAGCAGTACTTC. Translating it yields CASSLPNFGEQYF. The complete variable domain, with remaining parts taken from reference TRBV11-1 and TRBJ2-7, reads EAEVAQSPRYKITEKSQAVAFWCDPISGHATLYWYRQILGQGPELLVQFQDESVVDDSQLPKDRFSAERLKGVDSTLKIQPAELGDSAMYLCASSLPNFGEQYFGPGTRLTVT.

The rearrangement links TRBV19 to TRBJ2-5; a weak D match, TRBD2 (5 bases). The germline V gene has CDR1 LNHDA and CDR2 SQIVND (reference sequence). Deletions cut 3 bases from V and 4 bases from J, with 15 bases between. This CDR3 comprises 15 residues. The CDR3 sequence: CASSIAGKGRETQYF. DNA of the CDR3: TGTGCCAGTAGTATTGCCGGGAAGGGTCGAGAGACCCAGTACTTC. The full variable domain, rest sourced from reference TRBV19 and TRBJ2-5, is DGGITQSPKYLFRKEGQNVTLSCEQNLNHDAMYWYRQDPGQGLRLIYYSQIVNDFQKGDIAEGYSVSREKKESFPLTVTSAQKNPTAFYLCASSIAGKGRETQYFGPGTRLLVL.

The J gene is TRBJ2-1, the V gene TRBV7-2, with a possible D match to TRBD2 (6 bases). The CDR3 is 15 amino acids. CDR1 is SGHTA, CDR2 FQGNSA, per germline. V gave up 3 bases and J gave up 7 bases, with 16 bases separating them. CDR3 region: CASSFRGSGINEQFF. The DNA for the CDR3 is TGTGCCAGCAGCTTCCGGGGTAGCGGCATTAATGAGCAGTTCTTC.

The chain uses TRBV27 and TRBJ1-2, with D maybe TRBD1 (6 bases). The CDR3 is 16 residues long. CDR1 and CDR2 from the germline V gene are MNHEY and SMNVEV (reference sequence). V gave up 5 bases and J gave up 6 bases, with 22 bases separating them. The CDR3 is CASSLGGPGRLNGYTF. The CDR3 region has the DNA TGTGCCAGCAGTCTGGGGGGGCCGGGACGCCTGAATGGCTACACCTTC.

This chain links TRBV6-5 with TRBJ1-3; a possible D gene is TRBD1 (5 bases). The germline CDR1 and CDR2 sequences are MNHEY and SVGAGI. Trimming cost V 8 bases and J 4 bases, with 18 bases left between them. The CDR3 contains 15 residues. The CDR3 DNA is TGTGCCAGCGGACCCTCTCGGACATTAGGAAACACCATATATTTT. The encoded protein is CASGPSRTLGNTIYF.

The chain's CDR3 is CASSARTRDTQYF. As DNA, the CDR3 is TGTGCCAGCAGTGCAAGAACGAGGGATACGCAGTATTTT. V usage is TRBV25-1 and J usage is TRBJ2-3; D uncertain. The V gene lost 4 bases and the J gene lost 6 bases, with 11 bases spanning the gap. There are 13 residues in the CDR3. Germline V gives CDR1 MGHDK, CDR2 SYGVNS.

This chain connects TRBV14 to TRBJ2-2; TRBD1 matches at 11 bases. The CDR3 is 15 residues long. Germline trimming cut 5 bases from V and 5 bases from J; bases unmatched to any gene: 4. CDR1 is SGHDN, CDR2 FVKESK, per germline. In nucleotides, the CDR3 is TGTGCCAGCAGCGAGGGACAGGGGGGGACCGGGGAGCTGTTTTTT. Translating gives CASSEGQGGTGELFF.

V and J are TRBV6-1 and TRBJ2-5; TRBD1 is a possible D gene (5 bases). Trimming cost V 2 bases and J 1 base, with 17 bases left between them. The CDR3 runs to 17 residues. CDR1 is MNHNS, CDR2 SASEGT, per germline. The CDR3 reads CASSEQFYRTLQETQYF. The CDR3 DNA reads TGTGCCAGCAGTGAACAATTCTACAGGACCCTCCAAGAGACCCAGTACTTC.

The chain employs TRBV4-3 and TRBJ2-6; D unresolved. The V and J ends lost 1 base and 4 bases respectively, with 8 bases between them. Germline-derived CDR1 and CDR2 are LGHNA and YSLEER. This CDR3 is 15 amino acids long. This CDR3 reads CASSQGVIGANVLTF. CDR3 nucleotides: TGCGCCAGCAGCCAAGGTGTAATAGGGGCCAACGTCCTGACTTTC.

The V gene is TRBV11-2, the J gene TRBJ2-3, with D unresolved. Trimming stripped 5 bases from V and 4 bases from J, with 10 bases between. This CDR3 has 13 residues. Germline V gives CDR1 SGHAT, CDR2 FQNNGV. The CDR3 DNA sequence: TGTGCCAGCAGCCGAGGCCGGGCAGATACGCAGTATTTT. Its translation: CASSRGRADTQYF.

The V gene is TRBV2, the J gene TRBJ1-2, with TRBD1 matching 9 bases. CDR1 and CDR2 (germline): SNHLY, FYNNEI. The CDR3 extends over 15 amino acids. Unmatched junction bases numbered 11, after V lost 8 bases and J lost 4 bases. The DNA of the CDR3 is TGTGCCAGCCTACGTCCGACAGGGGGTAGCTATGGCTACACCTTC. It specifies CASLRPTGGSYGYTF.